This T cell receptor beta chain was recovered during a study of blood T cell repertoires in COVID-19. About the study: T cells, B-cell-depleted T cells, or PBMCs supplied cDNA or gDNA.

The protocol was immunoSEQ multiplex PCR, while the TCRdb copy is restricted to in-frame clones and leaves out a portion. The top ten clones hold 1.5% to 2% of a sample with some 320,000 clones, roughly 85% of them seen once. Trimming left V 0 bases short and J 12 bases short, with 15 bases between. The V gene's germline CDR1 is SNHLY and CDR2 FYNNEI. CDR3 size: 13 residues. Residents of about two dozen US areas, aged roughly 18 to 89 years, made up the participants. This chain joins TRBV2 and TRBJ2-7; D remains unclear. The specimen was PBMCs or T cells enriched from blood (not recorded which). The TCR comes from a woman aged 30 to 39 who had been exposed to COVID-19. CDR3 sequence: CASSEALRPRRYF. The CDR3 DNA follows: TGTGCCAGCAGTGAAGCGCTTCGACCGAGGAGGTACTTC.